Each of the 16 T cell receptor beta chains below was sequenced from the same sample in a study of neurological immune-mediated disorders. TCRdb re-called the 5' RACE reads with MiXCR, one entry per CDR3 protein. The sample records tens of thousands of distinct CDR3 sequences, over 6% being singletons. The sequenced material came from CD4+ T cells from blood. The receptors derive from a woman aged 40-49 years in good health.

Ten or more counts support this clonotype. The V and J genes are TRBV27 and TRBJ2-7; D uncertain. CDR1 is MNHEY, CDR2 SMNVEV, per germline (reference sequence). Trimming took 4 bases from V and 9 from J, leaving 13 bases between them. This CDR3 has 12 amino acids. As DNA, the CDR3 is TGTGCCAGCAGTTCACGGACGTGGGGGCAGTACTTC. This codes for CASSSRTWGQYF.

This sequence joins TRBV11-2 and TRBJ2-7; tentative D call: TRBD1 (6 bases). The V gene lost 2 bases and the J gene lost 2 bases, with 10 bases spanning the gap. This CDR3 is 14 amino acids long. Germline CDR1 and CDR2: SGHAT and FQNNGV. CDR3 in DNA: TGTGCCAGCAGCTTATATGGGGGCCCCTACGAGCAGTACTTC. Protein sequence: CASSLYGGPYEQYF.

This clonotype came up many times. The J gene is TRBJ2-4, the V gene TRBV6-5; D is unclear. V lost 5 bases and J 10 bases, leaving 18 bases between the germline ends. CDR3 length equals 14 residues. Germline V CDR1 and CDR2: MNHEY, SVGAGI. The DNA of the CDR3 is TGTGCCAGCAGTGCAAAGATCCGCTTGCCGATTCAGTACTTC. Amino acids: CASSAKIRLPIQYF.

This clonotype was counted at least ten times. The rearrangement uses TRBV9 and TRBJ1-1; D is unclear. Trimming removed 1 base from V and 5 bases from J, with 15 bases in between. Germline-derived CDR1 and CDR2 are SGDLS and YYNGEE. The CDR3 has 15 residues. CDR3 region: CASSVSGGVGTEAFF. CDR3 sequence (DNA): TGTGCCAGCAGCGTAAGCGGTGGGGTAGGTACTGAAGCTTTCTTT.

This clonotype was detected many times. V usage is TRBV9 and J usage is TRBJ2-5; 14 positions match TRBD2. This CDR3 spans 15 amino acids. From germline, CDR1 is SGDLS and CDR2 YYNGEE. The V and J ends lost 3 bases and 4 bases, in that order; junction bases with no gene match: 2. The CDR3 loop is CASSAGLAGGETQYF. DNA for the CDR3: TGTGCCAGCAGCGCCGGACTAGCGGGAGGAGAGACCCAGTACTTC.

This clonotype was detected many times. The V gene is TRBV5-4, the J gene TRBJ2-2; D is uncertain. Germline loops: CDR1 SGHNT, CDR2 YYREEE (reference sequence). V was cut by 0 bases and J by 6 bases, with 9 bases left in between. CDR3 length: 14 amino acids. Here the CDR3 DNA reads TGTGCCAGCAGCTTGGAGCCCCCGGCCGGGGAGCTGTTTTTT. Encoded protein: CASSLEPPAGELFF.

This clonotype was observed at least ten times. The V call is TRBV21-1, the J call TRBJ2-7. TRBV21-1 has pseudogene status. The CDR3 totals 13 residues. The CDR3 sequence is CASSKVLCYEQYF. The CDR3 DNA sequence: TGTGCCAGCAGCAAAGTTTTGTGCTACGAGCAGTACTTC.

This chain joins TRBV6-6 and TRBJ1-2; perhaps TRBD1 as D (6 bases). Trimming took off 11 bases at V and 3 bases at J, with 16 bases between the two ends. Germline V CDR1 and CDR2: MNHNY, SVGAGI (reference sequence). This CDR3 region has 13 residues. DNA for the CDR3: TGTGCCGCCTTCGGGGAGGGGGACTATGGCTACACCTTC. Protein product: CAAFGEGDYGYTF.

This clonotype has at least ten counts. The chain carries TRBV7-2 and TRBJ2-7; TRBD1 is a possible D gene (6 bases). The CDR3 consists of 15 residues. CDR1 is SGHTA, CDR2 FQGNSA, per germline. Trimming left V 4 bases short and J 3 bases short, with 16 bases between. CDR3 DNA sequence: TGTGCCAGCAGCTGGGGGCCAGGCGGAGGCTACGAGCAGTACTTC. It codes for CASSWGPGGGYEQYF.

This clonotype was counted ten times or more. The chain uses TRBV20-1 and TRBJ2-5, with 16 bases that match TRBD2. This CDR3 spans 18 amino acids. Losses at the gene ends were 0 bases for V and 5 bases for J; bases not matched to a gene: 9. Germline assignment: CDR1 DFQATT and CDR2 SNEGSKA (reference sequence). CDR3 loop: CSARDRGTSGRARETQYF. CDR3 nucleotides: TGCAGTGCTAGAGACCGAGGGACTAGCGGGAGGGCCAGGGAGACCCAGTACTTC.

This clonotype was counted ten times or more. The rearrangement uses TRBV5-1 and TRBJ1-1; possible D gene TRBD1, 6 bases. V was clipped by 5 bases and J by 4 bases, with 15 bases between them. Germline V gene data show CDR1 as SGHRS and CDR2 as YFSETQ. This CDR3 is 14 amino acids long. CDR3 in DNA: TGCGCCAGCAGTCCCGGGACACGCTTCACTGAAGCTTTCTTT. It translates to CASSPGTRFTEAFF.

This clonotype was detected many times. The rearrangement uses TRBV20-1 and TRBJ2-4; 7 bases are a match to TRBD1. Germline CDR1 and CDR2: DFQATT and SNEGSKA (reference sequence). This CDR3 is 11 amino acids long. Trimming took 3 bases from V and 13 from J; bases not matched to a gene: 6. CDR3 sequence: CSARAPDRQYF. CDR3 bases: TGCAGTGCTAGGGCGCCGGACAGGCAGTACTTC.

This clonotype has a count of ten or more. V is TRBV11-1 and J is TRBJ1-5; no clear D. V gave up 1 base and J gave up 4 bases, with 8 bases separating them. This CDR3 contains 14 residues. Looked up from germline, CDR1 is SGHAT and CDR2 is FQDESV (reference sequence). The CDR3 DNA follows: TGTGCCAGCAGCTTAGATGCGGGGAATCAGCCCCAGCATTTT. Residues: CASSLDAGNQPQHF.

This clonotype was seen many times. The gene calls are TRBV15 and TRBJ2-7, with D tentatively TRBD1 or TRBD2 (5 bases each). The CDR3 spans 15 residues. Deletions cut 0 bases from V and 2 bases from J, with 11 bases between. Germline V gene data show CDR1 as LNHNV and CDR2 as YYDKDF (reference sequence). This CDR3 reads CATSRDFEGTYEQYF. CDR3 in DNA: TGTGCCACCAGCAGAGATTTTGAGGGGACCTACGAGCAGTACTTC.

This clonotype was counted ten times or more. The CDR3 reads CSARVGNTGELFF. In DNA form, the CDR3 reads TGCAGTGCTAGAGTCGGGAACACCGGGGAGCTGTTTTTT. J is TRBJ2-2 and V is TRBV20-1; no clear D gene. The V end was cut by 1 base, the J end by 1 base, with 4 bases between. The CDR3 runs to 13 residues. CDR1 is DFQATT, CDR2 SNEGSKA, per germline (reference sequence).

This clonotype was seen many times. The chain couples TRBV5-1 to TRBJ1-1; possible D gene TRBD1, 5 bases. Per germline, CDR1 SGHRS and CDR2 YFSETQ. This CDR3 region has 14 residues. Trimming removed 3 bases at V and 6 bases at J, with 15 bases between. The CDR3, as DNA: TGCGCCAGCAGCTCGGGGCAGGCATTCTCTGAAGCTTTCTTT. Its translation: CASSSGQAFSEAFF.